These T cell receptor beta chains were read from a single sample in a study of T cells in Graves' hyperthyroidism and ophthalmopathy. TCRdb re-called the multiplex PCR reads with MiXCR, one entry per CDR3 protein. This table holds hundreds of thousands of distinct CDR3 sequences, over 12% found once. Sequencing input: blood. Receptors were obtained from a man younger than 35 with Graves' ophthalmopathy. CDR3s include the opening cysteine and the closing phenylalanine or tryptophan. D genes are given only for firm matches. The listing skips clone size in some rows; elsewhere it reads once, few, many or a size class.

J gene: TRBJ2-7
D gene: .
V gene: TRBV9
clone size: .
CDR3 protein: CASSVAVGPLYEQYF
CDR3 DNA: TGTGCCAGCAGCGTAGCTGTGGGGCCCCTCTACGAGCAGTACTTC

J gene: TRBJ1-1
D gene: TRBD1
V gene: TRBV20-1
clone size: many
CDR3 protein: CSAAQGALRNTEAFF
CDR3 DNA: TGCAGTGCTGCACAGGGGGCGCTAAGGAACACTGAAGCTTTCTTT

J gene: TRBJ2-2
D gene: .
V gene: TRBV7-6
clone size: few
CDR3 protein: CASSGLGGNTGELFF
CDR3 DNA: TGTGCCAGCAGCGGTCTCGGAGGGAACACCGGGGAGCTGTTTTTT

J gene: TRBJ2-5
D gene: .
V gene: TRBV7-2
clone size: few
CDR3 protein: CASSDQPIVETQYF
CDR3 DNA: TGTGCCAGCAGTGACCAGCCGATTGTCGAGACCCAGTACTTC

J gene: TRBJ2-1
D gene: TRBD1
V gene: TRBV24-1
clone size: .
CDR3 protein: CANTSTGRCTEQFF
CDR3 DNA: TGTGCCAACACCTCGACAGGGAGATGTACTGAGCAGTTCTTC

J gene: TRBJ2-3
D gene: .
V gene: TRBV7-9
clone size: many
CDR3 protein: CASSLAGATDTQYF
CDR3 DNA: TGTGCCAGCAGCTTAGCGGGAGCTACAGATACGCAGTATTTT

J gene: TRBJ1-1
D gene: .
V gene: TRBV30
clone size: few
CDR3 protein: CAWSVGGRGAFF
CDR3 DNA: TGTGCCTGGAGCGTAGGGGGGCGCGGAGCTTTCTTT

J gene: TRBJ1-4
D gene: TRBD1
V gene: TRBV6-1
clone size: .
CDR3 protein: CASSRSGTGGEKLFF
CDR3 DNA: TGTGCCAGCAGCCGCTCCGGGACAGGGGGCGAAAAACTGTTTTTT

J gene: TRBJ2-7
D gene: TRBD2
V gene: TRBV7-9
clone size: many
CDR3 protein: CASSLISGSHEQYF
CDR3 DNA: TGTGCCAGCAGCTTAATTAGCGGGAGCCACGAGCAGTACTTC

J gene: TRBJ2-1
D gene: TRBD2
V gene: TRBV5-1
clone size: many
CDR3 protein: CASQTSGLDYEQFF
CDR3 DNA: TGCGCCAGTCAAACTAGCGGGCTAGACTATGAGCAGTTCTTC

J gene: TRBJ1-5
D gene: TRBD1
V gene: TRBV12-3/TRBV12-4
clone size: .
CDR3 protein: CASSRTGAGYQPQHF
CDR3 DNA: TGTGCCAGCAGCCGGACAGGGGCCGGGTATCAGCCCCAGCATTTT

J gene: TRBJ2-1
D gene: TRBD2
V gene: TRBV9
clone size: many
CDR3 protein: CASSVGSGEIYNEQFF
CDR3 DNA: TGTGCCAGCAGCGTAGGGAGCGGGGAAATCTACAATGAGCAGTTCTTC

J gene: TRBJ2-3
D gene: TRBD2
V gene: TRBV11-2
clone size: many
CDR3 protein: CASSSPGERGSPDTQYF
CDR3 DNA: TGTGCCAGCAGCTCCCCCGGGGAGCGGGGGTCCCCAGATACGCAGTATTTT

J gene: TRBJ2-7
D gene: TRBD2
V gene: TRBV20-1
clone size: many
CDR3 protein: CSARVGSGDPYEQYF
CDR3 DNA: TGCAGTGCTAGAGTTGGTAGCGGGGACCCCTACGAGCAGTACTTC

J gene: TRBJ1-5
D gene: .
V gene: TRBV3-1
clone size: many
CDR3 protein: CASSQDLRQPQHF
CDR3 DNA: TGTGCCAGCAGCCAAGATCTGCGGCAGCCCCAGCATTTT

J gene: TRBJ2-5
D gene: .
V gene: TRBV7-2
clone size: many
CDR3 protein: CASSKGLGGASYQETQYF
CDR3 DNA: TGTGCCAGCAGCAAGGGGCTCGGCGGGGCCTCGTACCAAGAGACCCAGTACTTC

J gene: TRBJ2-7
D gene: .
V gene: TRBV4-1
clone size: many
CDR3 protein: CASSQSGSVFSSYEQYF
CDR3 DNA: TGCGCCAGCAGCCAATCAGGCTCCGTGTTCAGCTCCTACGAGCAGTACTTC

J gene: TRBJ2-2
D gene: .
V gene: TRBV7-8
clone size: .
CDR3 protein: CASSSRLGSTGELFF
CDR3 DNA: TGTGCCAGCAGCTCCCGACTAGGGAGCACCGGGGAGCTGTTTTTT